This section outlines one T cell receptor beta chain sequence together with its context. This receptor's antigen is unknown. One base away there is no much larger clone; base qualities are not given. From cysteine to phenylalanine, the CDR3 is 12 amino acids long. The retained sequence is limited to the CDR3, 36 bases, with the frame set at the first base. V is cut by 3 bases and J by 6 bases, and the space between the germline ends is 8 bases. Receptor libraries were prepared by the immunoSEQ multiplex PCR assay. TCRdb stores this immuneACCESS table with in-frame sequences only. Part of the clones is absent; in the studies checked, under half of the shortfall reflects unresolved V genes, and no reason is known for the rest. The sample records roughly 200,000 clones, around 94% of which are singletons. The top ten constitute approximately 1.5% of the sample. The data belong to a study of control samples from healthy donors and cancer patients (TCRdb year 2020).

The sample consisted of blood. The sequence joins TRBV12-3 or TRBV12-4 to TRBJ1-1; the D gene cannot be resolved reliably. This clonotype originated in a man in his forties or fifties in good health. The nucleotides read TGTGCCAGCAGTTTGTCGGGAGCTGAAGCTTTCTTT. This codes for CASSLSGAEAFF.